The next 24 T cell receptor beta chains were all read from a single sample in a study of blood T cell repertoires in COVID-19. Here immunoSEQ multiplex PCR was the method, and the copy in TCRdb shows in-frame clones only, minus some. The table includes around 200,000 clones, about four fifths detected once. Sequenced: peripheral blood. All receptors derive from a man aged 35-49 years with active or convalescent COVID-19.

V usage is TRBV6-2 or TRBV6-3 and J usage is TRBJ2-2; unclear D gene. V dropped 3 bases and J dropped 5 bases, with 10 bases sitting between them. The germline gives CDR1 MNHEY, CDR2 SVGEGT. CDR3 length equals 14 residues. CDR3 in DNA: TGTGCCAGCAGTTATCTTGAAACTACCGGGGAGCTGTTTTTT. This translates into CASSYLETTGELFF.

V usage is TRBV27 and J usage is TRBJ1-6; D is unresolved. Between the trimmed V and J ends, which lost 5 bases and 3 bases, there was a span of 8 bases. The CDR3 runs 14 residues. Germline assignment: CDR1 MNHEY and CDR2 SMNVEV (reference sequence). The CDR3 here is CASSLKLYNSPLHF. The CDR3 DNA is TGTGCCAGCAGTCTAAAACTCTATAATTCACCCCTCCACTTT.

This rearrangement joins TRBV30 to TRBJ2-3; D call uncertain. V was clipped by 3 bases and J by 2 bases, with 21 bases between them. Germline-derived CDR1 and CDR2 are GTSNPN and SVGIG (reference sequence). The CDR3 length is 17 residues. The CDR3 nucleotides read TGTGCCTGGAGCGCCGTAGGAGACCTCCACTCCACAGATACGCAGTATTTT. Translation: CAWSAVGDLHSTDTQYF.

The J gene is TRBJ2-7, the V gene TRBV19, with TRBD1 matching 7 bases. This CDR3 is 15 amino acids long. Trimming took 3 bases from V and 0 from J; bases not matched to a gene: 5. Germline values: CDR1 LNHDA, CDR2 SQIVND (reference sequence). CDR3 coding DNA: TGTGCCAGTAGTATTAAGGGACAGAGCTCCTACGAGCAGTACTTC. Translation: CASSIKGQSSYEQYF.

This sequence joins TRBV15 and TRBJ1-1, with D uncertain. Germline CDR1 is LNHNV and CDR2 is YYDKDF (reference sequence). Trimming removed 0 bases at V and 11 bases at J, with 16 bases between. The length of the CDR3 is 14 residues. CDR3 sequence: CATSRDLPGKVAFF. CDR3 DNA: TGTGCCACCAGCAGAGATCTTCCGGGAAAGGTTGCTTTCTTT.

The chain combines TRBV6-6 with TRBJ1-5, with 8 bases aligning to TRBD1. V lost 11 bases and J lost 3; bases outside the gene matches: 6. Germline CDR1 is MNHNY and CDR2 is SVGAGI (reference sequence). The CDR3 contains 13 residues. CDR3 bases: TGTGCCGTACGGACAGGGAACAATCAGCCCCAGCATTTT. Residues: CAVRTGNNQPQHF.

The CDR3 DNA reads TGTGCCTGGAGTGTAGCCCACGAGCAGTACTTC. Residues: CAWSVAHEQYF. The chain links TRBV30 to TRBJ2-7; no clear D. The CDR3 totals 11 residues. The V end lost 0 bases, the J end lost 5 bases, and 5 bases lay between the germline ends. Germline V gene data show CDR1 as GTSNPN and CDR2 as SVGIG (reference sequence).

This clone has more than one count but fewer than ten. This rearrangement joins TRBV11-3 to TRBJ2-3, with 7 positions matching TRBD2. CDR3 length: 13 amino acids. Germline V lookup: CDR1 SGHNT, CDR2 YENEEA. Germline trimming cut 3 bases from V and 8 bases from J; bases unmatched to any gene: 5. CDR3 residues: CASSFEGLSTQYF. The CDR3 bases are TGTGCCAGCAGCTTCGAGGGACTAAGTACGCAGTATTTT.

The V call is TRBV5-1, the J call TRBJ1-2, with D possibly matching TRBD1 (6 bases). CDR1 and CDR2 (germline): SGHRS, YFSETQ. Trimming stripped 0 bases from V and 8 bases from J, with 14 bases between. The CDR3 totals 14 residues. The CDR3 DNA reads as TGCGCCAGCAGCTTGGGCCAGGGGAAGGAGGGCTACACCTTC. Its translation is CASSLGQGKEGYTF.

The chain employs TRBV19 and TRBJ2-1; 7 bases line up with TRBD2. Germline V CDR1 and CDR2: LNHDA, SQIVND (reference sequence). V trimming: 7 bases; J trimming: 7 bases; junction bases outside the gene matches: 10. The CDR3 sequence is 14 residues long. The CDR3 reads CASTRTRMANEQFF. DNA of the CDR3: TGTGCCAGTACCAGGACTAGGATGGCGAATGAGCAGTTCTTC.

V is TRBV5-4 and J is TRBJ1-1; perhaps TRBD1 as D (6 bases). The CDR3 has 15 amino acids. The V and J ends lost 4 bases and 5 bases respectively, with 18 bases between them. CDR1 SGHNT and CDR2 YYREEE come from the germline V gene (reference sequence). The CDR3 region is CASSRTAHELTEAFF. The CDR3 region has the DNA TGTGCCAGCAGCCGGACAGCCCACGAATTAACTGAAGCTTTCTTT.

The chain couples TRBV19 to TRBJ1-4; no reliable D call. Germline V lookup: CDR1 LNHDA, CDR2 SQIVND (reference sequence). V gave up 3 bases and J gave up 4 bases, with 12 bases separating them. This CDR3 is 15 amino acids long. The CDR3 loop reads CASSMSVAVNEKLFF. The CDR3 DNA sequence: TGTGCCAGTAGTATGTCCGTGGCCGTTAATGAAAAACTGTTTTTT.

The J gene is TRBJ1-1, the V gene TRBV3-1 (or the pseudogene TRBV3-2); D may be TRBD1 (5 bases). Germline loops: CDR1 LGHDT, CDR2 YNNKEL (reference sequence). This CDR3 is 13 amino acids long. Trimming removed 3 bases at V and 5 bases at J, with 10 bases between. The CDR3 loop is CASSHAQGTEAFF. The DNA for the CDR3 is TGTGCCAGCAGCCACGCCCAGGGAACTGAAGCTTTCTTT.

The rearrangement links TRBV12-5 to TRBJ1-1; no definite D call. Between the trimmed V and J ends, which lost 6 bases and 3 bases, there was a span of 5 bases. CDR1 is LGHNT and CDR2 is FRNRAP in the germline V gene. This CDR3 spans 11 amino acids. CDR3 amino acids: CASGRYTEAFF. The CDR3 nucleotides read TGTGCTAGTGGCCGTTACACTGAAGCTTTCTTT. The complete variable domain, with remaining parts taken from reference TRBV12-5 and TRBJ1-1, reads DARVTQTPRHKVTEMGQEVTMRCQPILGHNTVFWYRQTMMQGLELLAYFRNRAPLDDSGMPKDRFSAEMPDATLATLKIQPSEPRDSAVYFCASGRYTEAFFGQGTRLTVV.

The chain carries TRBV4-1 and TRBJ2-3; 15 nucleotides match TRBD2. CDR3 length: 17 amino acids. J lost 4 bases, V lost 4 bases, and 6 bases had no gene match. Germline values: CDR1 MGHRA, CDR2 YSYEKL. CDR3 sequence (DNA): TGCGCCAGCAGCCCCGGACTAGCGGGAGGGCTCGCAGATACGCAGTATTTT. It yields the protein CASSPGLAGGLADTQYF.

This rearrangement joins TRBV5-4 to TRBJ2-2; 8 nucleotides align to TRBD2. This CDR3 is 15 amino acids long. The V and J ends lost 2 bases and 6 bases, in that order; junction bases with no gene match: 6. Germline CDR1 and CDR2: SGHNT and YYREEE (reference sequence). The CDR3 here is CASSLRLAGPGELFF. The CDR3 DNA follows: TGTGCCAGCAGCTTACGGCTAGCGGGTCCCGGGGAGCTGTTTTTT.

This chain links TRBV7-9 with TRBJ2-7; 8 bases line up with TRBD2. The CDR3 length is 15 residues. Germline CDR1 and CDR2: SEHNR and FQNEAQ (reference sequence). Germline trimming cut 0 bases from V and 6 bases from J; bases unmatched to any gene: 7. This chain's CDR3 is CASSLALRLAGEQYF. The CDR3 bases are TGTGCCAGCAGCTTAGCGCTACGGCTAGCGGGCGAGCAGTACTTC.

V and J are TRBV7-9 and TRBJ2-7; D is perhaps TRBD1 (5 bases). Trimming stripped 2 bases from V and 7 bases from J, with 18 bases between. The V gene's germline CDR1 is SEHNR and CDR2 FQNEAQ (reference sequence). CDR3 length: 15 amino acids. CDR3 nucleotide sequence: TGTGCCAGCAGCTTACTGGCAGGGTCGATTGATGAGCAGTACTTC. Amino acids: CASSLLAGSIDEQYF.

The chain has TRBV30 and TRBJ1-3; no clear D gene. V lost 0 bases to trimming and J lost 2 bases, with 8 bases between them. This CDR3 contains 14 residues. The V gene's germline CDR1 is GTSNPN and CDR2 SVGIG (reference sequence). The DNA for the CDR3 is TGTGCCTGGAGTGTAGAGGGTCCTGGAAACACCATATATTTT. Translation: CAWSVEGPGNTIYF.

CDR3 in amino acids: CASRLRTGGGWDEQYF. CDR3 bases: TGTGCCAGCAGACTCAGGACAGGAGGGGGCTGGGACGAGCAGTACTTC. This chain links TRBV2 with TRBJ2-7; D is possibly TRBD1 (7 bases). The CDR3 length is 16 residues. The ends were cut back, 6 bases at V and 5 bases at J, with 23 bases in the middle. CDR1 is SNHLY, CDR2 FYNNEI, per germline.

The chain joins TRBV13 to TRBJ1-6, with a possible D match to TRBD1 (6 bases). The germline V gene has CDR1 PRHDT and CDR2 FYEKMQ (reference sequence). The CDR3 totals 18 residues. V was trimmed by 2 bases and J by 12 bases, leaving 26 bases between them. The CDR3 here is CASSLTTGFQVSSVPLHF. The CDR3, as DNA: TGTGCCAGCAGCTTAACTACAGGGTTTCAGGTTTCTTCAGTACCCCTCCACTTT.

The rearrangement links TRBV6-5 to TRBJ2-3, with 7 bases that match TRBD1. J lost 1 base, V lost 5 bases, and 3 bases had no gene match. The CDR3 loop spans 14 amino acids. Germline CDR1 is MNHEY and CDR2 is SVGAGI. As DNA, the CDR3 is TGTGCCAGCAGTAGGGGGCTAGGCACAGATACGCAGTATTTT. Translation: CASSRGLGTDTQYF.

This chain uses TRBV27 with TRBJ1-2, with D possibly TRBD1 on 6 matching bases. The V gene's germline CDR1 is MNHEY and CDR2 SMNVEV (reference sequence). The V end was cut by 2 bases, the J end by 1 base, with 17 bases between. The CDR3 extends over 17 amino acids. The CDR3 loop is CASSLTPKQGLNYGYTF. For the CDR3, the DNA is TGTGCCAGCAGTTTAACCCCGAAACAGGGCCTTAACTATGGCTACACCTTC.

This sequence joins TRBV7-3 and TRBJ2-1, with no clear D. This CDR3 contains 13 residues. V was pared by 1 base and J by 5 bases, with 6 bases between. The V gene's germline CDR1 is SGHTA and CDR2 FQGTGA. The CDR3 region has the DNA TGTGCCAGCAGCTTAAGTCAGAACAATGAGCAGTTCTTC. It encodes CASSLSQNNEQFF.